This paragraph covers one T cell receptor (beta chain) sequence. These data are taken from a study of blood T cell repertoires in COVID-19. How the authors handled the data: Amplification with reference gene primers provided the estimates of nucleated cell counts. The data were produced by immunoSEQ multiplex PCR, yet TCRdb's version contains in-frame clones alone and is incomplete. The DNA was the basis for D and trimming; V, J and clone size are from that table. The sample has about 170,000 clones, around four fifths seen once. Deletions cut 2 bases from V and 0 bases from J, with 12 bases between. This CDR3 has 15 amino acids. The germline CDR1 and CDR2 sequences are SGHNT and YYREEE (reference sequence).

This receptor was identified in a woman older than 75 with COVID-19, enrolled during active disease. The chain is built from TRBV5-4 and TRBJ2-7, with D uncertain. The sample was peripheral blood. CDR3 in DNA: TGTGCCAGCAGCTTAGCGAACGAAGCCTCCTACGAGCAGTACTTC. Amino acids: CASSLANEASYEQYF. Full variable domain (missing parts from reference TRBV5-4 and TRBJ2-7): ETGVTQSPTHLIKTRGQQVTLRCSSQSGHNTVSWYQQALGQGPQFIFQYYREEENGRGNFPPRFSGLQFPNYSSELNVNALELDDSALYLCASSLANEASYEQYFGPGTRLTVT.